Listed below are T cell receptor beta chains from one sample, sequenced in a study of OX40 agonist ivuxolimab in advanced cancers. The table came from immunoSEQ multiplex PCR; TCRdb's copy has only in-frame clones and leaves some out. Among roughly 62,000 clones listed, around 86% were seen once. Sample: CD4+ or CD8+ T cells sorted from blood, taken in a trial of the OX40 agonist ivuxolimab. These receptors all come from an adult with an advanced solid tumor such as melanoma, head and neck, liver or kidney cancer. CDR3s include the opening cysteine and the closing phenylalanine or tryptophan. D genes are given only for firm matches. Clone size, where shown, is once, few, many, or a class for clones that have expanded.

CDR3 protein: CASSLSTNTGDRTDTQYF; CDR3 DNA: TGCGCCAGCAGCTTGAGCACTAATACAGGGGACAGGACAGATACGCAGTATTTT; V gene: TRBV5-1; CDR3 length: 18; clone size: once; D gene: TRBD1; J gene: TRBJ2-3
CDR3 protein: CASSRPPYLRSANEKLFF; CDR3 DNA: TGTGCCAGCAGCCGCCCCCCGTACCTAAGGTCGGCTAATGAAAAACTGTTTTTT; V gene: TRBV27; CDR3 length: 18; clone size: NA; D gene: NA; J gene: TRBJ1-4
CDR3 protein: CASSPRSPGLADNEQFF; CDR3 DNA: TGCGCCAGCAGCCCCCGATCCCCGGGACTAGCGGACAATGAGCAGTTCTTC; V gene: TRBV5-1; CDR3 length: 17; clone size: once; D gene: TRBD2; J gene: TRBJ2-1
CDR3 protein: CASSPPGNDYGYTF; CDR3 DNA: TGTGCCAGCTCACCACCGGGCAACGACTATGGCTACACCTTC; V gene: TRBV18; CDR3 length: 14; clone size: NA; D gene: NA; J gene: TRBJ1-2
CDR3 protein: CASIRQGSGNTIYF; CDR3 DNA: TGTGCCAGTATCCGACAGGGTTCTGGAAACACCATATATTTT; V gene: TRBV19; CDR3 length: 14; clone size: NA; D gene: TRBD1; J gene: TRBJ1-3
CDR3 protein: CASSLQETQYF; CDR3 DNA: TGTGCCAGCAGCTTACAAGAGACCCAGTACTTC; V gene: TRBV11-2; CDR3 length: 11; clone size: NA; D gene: NA; J gene: TRBJ2-5
CDR3 protein: CASGQGMRNTIYF; CDR3 DNA: TGTGCCAGCGGACAGGGGATGAGAAACACCATATATTTT; V gene: TRBV2; CDR3 length: 13; clone size: NA; D gene: TRBD1; J gene: TRBJ1-3
CDR3 protein: CASSPGLISGNTIYF; CDR3 DNA: TGTGCCAGCAGTCCGGGACTGATCTCTGGAAACACCATATATTTT; V gene: TRBV6-5; CDR3 length: 15; clone size: NA; D gene: NA; J gene: TRBJ1-3
CDR3 protein: CASSLGRDQPQHF; CDR3 DNA: TGTGCCAGCAGCTTGGGCAGGGATCAGCCCCAGCATTTT; V gene: TRBV7-8; CDR3 length: 13; clone size: NA; D gene: NA; J gene: TRBJ1-5
CDR3 protein: CASSSSRNQPQHF; CDR3 DNA: TGTGCCAGCAGCTCTTCCCGCAATCAGCCCCAGCATTTT; V gene: TRBV7-2; CDR3 length: 13; clone size: NA; D gene: NA; J gene: TRBJ1-5
CDR3 protein: CASSFYPGTSGGTEFGNEQFF; CDR3 DNA: TGTGCCAGCAGCTTCTATCCCGGGACTAGCGGGGGGACCGAGTTCGGCAATGAGCAGTTCTTC; V gene: TRBV7-6; CDR3 length: 21; clone size: NA; D gene: TRBD2; J gene: TRBJ2-1
CDR3 protein: CASTPTWEADTQYF; CDR3 DNA: TGTGCCAGCACCCCCACTTGGGAGGCAGATACGCAGTATTTT; V gene: TRBV5-4; CDR3 length: 14; clone size: NA; D gene: NA; J gene: TRBJ2-3
CDR3 protein: CASSPPQDRGETQYF; CDR3 DNA: TGCGCCAGCAGCCCGCCCCAGGACAGAGGGGAGACCCAGTACTTC; V gene: TRBV5-1; CDR3 length: 15; clone size: NA; D gene: NA; J gene: TRBJ2-5
CDR3 protein: CGWSSYNSPLHF; CDR3 DNA: TGTGGGTGGAGCTCCTATAATTCACCCCTCCACTTT; V gene: TRBV30; CDR3 length: 12; clone size: NA; D gene: NA; J gene: TRBJ1-6
CDR3 protein: CASSSQSPILEQYF; CDR3 DNA: TGCGCCAGCAGCTCGCAAAGCCCTATTCTCGAGCAGTACTTC; V gene: TRBV5-1; CDR3 length: 14; clone size: NA; D gene: NA; J gene: TRBJ2-7
CDR3 protein: CATSRDVWEGNTEAFF; CDR3 DNA: TGTGCCACCAGCAGAGATGTTTGGGAGGGAAACACTGAAGCTTTCTTT; V gene: TRBV15; CDR3 length: 16; clone size: NA; D gene: NA; J gene: TRBJ1-1